This is a list of T cell receptor beta chains from one sample in a study of Ad26.COV2.S vaccination and SARS-CoV-2 variants. The repertoire was sequenced with immunoSEQ multiplex PCR; TCRdb's copy has only in-frame clones and lacks some. The sample consists of about 350,000 clones, 92% of them appearing once. The source material was peripheral blood, sampled after recovery from COVID-19. All receptors come from a human donor who had recovered from COVID-19. The CDR3 runs from the conserved cysteine through the conserved F or W. Each record gives: V gene, clone size, J gene, D gene, CDR3 DNA, CDR3 protein. The D gene is left open where the match is weak. Rows may omit the clone size; those that give it use once, few, many or a size class.

v_gene: TRBV19; abundance: -; j_gene: TRBJ2-1; d_gene: -; CDR3nt: TGTGCCAGTATCGGACCTAATGAGCAGTTCTTC; CDR3aa: CASIGPNEQFF
v_gene: TRBV6-5; abundance: -; j_gene: TRBJ2-7; d_gene: -; CDR3nt: TGTGCCAGCAGTCCGACAGGCGGAACCTACGAGCAGTACTTC; CDR3aa: CASSPTGGTYEQYF
v_gene: TRBV4-1; abundance: -; j_gene: TRBJ2-5; d_gene: -; CDR3nt: TGCGCCAGCAGTCGGGCCCCGGAGGGGAGGGAGACCCAGTACTTC; CDR3aa: CASSRAPEGRETQYF
v_gene: TRBV6-1; abundance: once; j_gene: TRBJ1-5; d_gene: -; CDR3nt: TGTGCCAGCAGTGACCCGGAGGGAAGGAGGCTTGGCAGCAATCAGCCCCAGCATTTT; CDR3aa: CASSDPEGRRLGSNQPQHF
v_gene: TRBV7-9; abundance: once; j_gene: TRBJ1-5; d_gene: TRBD1; CDR3nt: TGTGCCAGCAGCGGGGACAGCCTGGCGGCACAGCCCCAGCATTTT; CDR3aa: CASSGDSLAAQPQHF
v_gene: TRBV6-5; abundance: -; j_gene: TRBJ2-7; d_gene: TRBD1; CDR3nt: TGTGCCAGCAGGAACCCAACAGGGGTCAACGAGCAGTACTTC; CDR3aa: CASRNPTGVNEQYF
v_gene: TRBV11-3; abundance: once; j_gene: TRBJ2-2; d_gene: TRBD2; CDR3nt: TGTGCCAGCAGCTCACTAGCGGCCGGGGAGCTGTTTTTT; CDR3aa: CASSSLAAGELFF
v_gene: TRBV3-1/TRBV3-2; abundance: -; j_gene: TRBJ1-1; d_gene: -; CDR3nt: TGTGCCAGCAGCCAGGCGACAGCCAACACTGAAGCTTTCTTT; CDR3aa: CASSQATANTEAFF
v_gene: TRBV12-3/TRBV12-4; abundance: -; j_gene: TRBJ1-1; d_gene: -; CDR3nt: TGTGCCAGCACTACGGGAACTCCTGAAGCTTTCTTT; CDR3aa: CASTTGTPEAFF
v_gene: TRBV27; abundance: -; j_gene: TRBJ1-6; d_gene: -; CDR3nt: TGTGCCAGCAGTTTAACGGGGACAAGTTCACCCCTCCACTTT; CDR3aa: CASSLTGTSSPLHF
v_gene: TRBV5-1; abundance: -; j_gene: TRBJ2-7; d_gene: -; CDR3nt: TGCGCCAGCAGCTTGAAAGGCGAGCAGTACTTC; CDR3aa: CASSLKGEQYF
v_gene: TRBV28; abundance: once; j_gene: TRBJ1-5; d_gene: -; CDR3nt: TGTGCCAGCAGACAAATAGGGGGGCAGCCCCAGCATTTT; CDR3aa: CASRQIGGQPQHF
v_gene: TRBV5-4; abundance: -; j_gene: TRBJ2-7; d_gene: -; CDR3nt: TGTGCCAGCAGCTTGGCACCTGGTGAGCAGTACTTC; CDR3aa: CASSLAPGEQYF
v_gene: TRBV7-7; abundance: -; j_gene: TRBJ2-5; d_gene: -; CDR3nt: TGTGCTAGCAGCGAACAGGTAGCCCAAGAGACCCAGTACTTC; CDR3aa: CASSEQVAQETQYF
v_gene: TRBV3-1/TRBV3-2; abundance: -; j_gene: TRBJ1-1; d_gene: TRBD1; CDR3nt: TGTGCCAGCAGCCAACTCCCGGGACAGGGTGAAGCTTTCTTT; CDR3aa: CASSQLPGQGEAFF
v_gene: TRBV5-1; abundance: -; j_gene: TRBJ1-5; d_gene: -; CDR3nt: TGCGCCAGCAGCTTGGTCGGCGGAGATCATCGTCCCCAGCATTTT; CDR3aa: CASSLVGGDHRPQHF
v_gene: TRBV7-9; abundance: -; j_gene: TRBJ2-1; d_gene: -; CDR3nt: TGTGCCAGCAGCTCATTGGACACCTCCTACAATGAGCAGTTCTTC; CDR3aa: CASSSLDTSYNEQFF
v_gene: TRBV6-5; abundance: -; j_gene: TRBJ2-1; d_gene: TRBD2; CDR3nt: TGTGCCAGCAGTTACCCGCTAGCGGGCCCCAATGAGCAGTTCTTC; CDR3aa: CASSYPLAGPNEQFF
v_gene: TRBV10-1; abundance: -; j_gene: TRBJ2-7; d_gene: -; CDR3nt: TGCGCCAGCAGTGACAGGGGAAAAGGCTACGAGCAGTACTTC; CDR3aa: CASSDRGKGYEQYF
v_gene: TRBV27; abundance: -; j_gene: TRBJ2-7; d_gene: -; CDR3nt: TGTGCCAGCAGTTTGCGTCAGGGACCATACGAGCAGTACTTC; CDR3aa: CASSLRQGPYEQYF
v_gene: TRBV25-1; abundance: -; j_gene: TRBJ1-2; d_gene: -; CDR3nt: TGTGCCAGCAGGGGCTACTATGGCTACACCTTC; CDR3aa: CASRGYYGYTF
v_gene: TRBV29-1; abundance: few; j_gene: TRBJ1-2; d_gene: TRBD1; CDR3nt: TGCAGCGTTGATATGGGGACAGGGGAAGGCTACACCTTC; CDR3aa: CSVDMGTGEGYTF
v_gene: TRBV7-7; abundance: -; j_gene: TRBJ2-3; d_gene: TRBD2; CDR3nt: TGTGCTAGCAGCACGGGACTAGCGGAGGCAGATACGCAGTATTTT; CDR3aa: CASSTGLAEADTQYF
v_gene: TRBV7-3; abundance: -; j_gene: TRBJ2-1; d_gene: -; CDR3nt: TGTGCCAGCAGCTTAAAGAGACACGGGGAGCAGTTCTTC; CDR3aa: CASSLKRHGEQFF
v_gene: TRBV14; abundance: once; j_gene: TRBJ2-7; d_gene: -; CDR3nt: TGTGCCAGCAGCCAAGGGTACTCCTACGAGCAGTACTTC; CDR3aa: CASSQGYSYEQYF
v_gene: TRBV5-1; abundance: -; j_gene: TRBJ2-5; d_gene: -; CDR3nt: TGCGCCAGCAGCTCGTGGGGGAAAGAGACCCAGTACTTC; CDR3aa: CASSSWGKETQYF
v_gene: TRBV9; abundance: few; j_gene: TRBJ1-6; d_gene: -; CDR3nt: TGTGCCAGCGGTTCACCCCTCCACTTT; CDR3aa: CASGSPLHF